The source of this TCR beta chain is a study of shared clonotypes between healthy human individuals. The method was immunoSEQ multiplex PCR; TCRdb's version includes in-frame clones alone and lacks a portion of them. There are roughly 2,500,000 clones in the sample; over 85% occur only once, and 0.36% lies in the top ten. Trimming removed 3 bases from V and 2 bases from J, with 9 bases in between. The CDR3 spans 14 residues. Germline values: CDR1 ENHRY, CDR2 SYGVKD. This clone was counted once. The sequencing sample was made of naive CD4+ T cells from PBMCs. Subset of the sample: CD45RA+ positively selected. V usage is TRBV10-3 and J usage is TRBJ2-3, with no clear D. This receptor was obtained from a man aged 18-30 years in good health. Some clones in this sample may be carry-over from other donors' samples. CDR3 sequence: CAISDPRSTDTQYF. CDR3 DNA: TGTGCCATCAGTGATCCCAGGTCCACAGATACGCAGTATTTT.